The rows below give T cell receptor beta chains drawn from one sample of a study of blood T cell repertoires in COVID-19. Profiling relied on immunoSEQ multiplex PCR, and the TCRdb table lists in-frame clones only, not all of them. Here the sample spans approximately 300,000 clones, 92% being singletons. The sequenced material came from PBMCs or T cells enriched from blood (not recorded which). These receptors all stem from a woman in her twenties or thirties who had recovered from COVID-19. The CDR3 runs from the conserved cysteine through the conserved F or W. Each record gives: J gene, V gene, D gene, clone size, CDR3 protein, CDR3 DNA. D genes are given only for firm matches. Expanded clones are given a class, and other clones once, few, many or no size at all.

TRBJ2-1 TRBV12-2 . . CASRSGLAGGPPYNEQFF TGTGCAAGTCGCTCGGGACTAGCGGGAGGGCCCCCCTACAATGAGCAGTTCTTC
TRBJ1-2 TRBV5-1 TRBD1 once CASSGQGANYGYTF TGCGCCAGCAGCGGGCAGGGGGCAAACTATGGCTACACCTTC
TRBJ1-2 TRBV29-1 . . CSVEGTTGPWERGYTF TGCAGCGTTGAAGGTACAACAGGGCCTTGGGAGCGGGGCTACACCTTC
TRBJ2-4 TRBV24-1 TRBD1 . CATSDWGQGTGGKNIQYF TGTGCCACCAGTGACTGGGGACAGGGTACCGGGGGCAAAAACATTCAGTACTTC
TRBJ2-1 TRBV14 . once CASSQDLRDEQFF TGTGCCAGCAGCCAAGATCTTCGGGATGAGCAGTTCTTC
TRBJ1-5 TRBV19 . . CASSIGEGSNQPQHF TGTGCCAGTAGTATCGGGGAGGGAAGCAATCAGCCCCAGCATTTT
TRBJ1-4 TRBV18 . . CASSPPIGPGEKLFF TGTGCCAGCTCACCACCCATAGGGCCGGGAGAAAAACTGTTTTTT
TRBJ1-5 TRBV7-3 TRBD1 . CASSSPGQGPLSENQPQHF TGTGCCAGCAGCTCCCCGGGACAGGGCCCGTTGTCGGAAAATCAGCCCCAGCATTTT
TRBJ2-1 TRBV27 TRBD2 . CASSGGTSGAYNEQFF TGTGCCAGCAGTGGGGGGACTAGTGGGGCCTACAATGAGCAGTTCTTC
TRBJ2-5 TRBV18 TRBD1 . CASSPPGQGETQYF TGTGCCAGCTCACCGCCGGGACAGGGGGAGACCCAGTACTTC
TRBJ1-2 TRBV28 TRBD1 few CASSGTGGREYGYTF TGTGCCAGCAGTGGGACAGGGGGCCGTGAGTATGGCTACACCTTC
TRBJ2-7 TRBV2 TRBD2 once CASSYVAGLASDEQYF TGTGCCAGCAGTTACGTTGCGGGACTAGCAAGCGACGAGCAGTACTTC
TRBJ2-5 TRBV5-6 . . CASSQTSSETQYF TGTGCCAGCAGCCAGACTAGTTCGGAGACCCAGTACTTC
TRBJ1-5 TRBV5-6 TRBD1 . CASSPLGQGSDQPQHF TGTGCCAGCAGCCCCCTGGGACAGGGGTCTGATCAGCCCCAGCATTTT
TRBJ1-3 TRBV3-1/TRBV3-2 . once CASSLTESGNTIYF TGTGCCAGCAGTCTGACAGAGAGTGGAAACACCATATATTTT
TRBJ2-5 TRBV6-2/TRBV6-3 TRBD2 . CASSSKRGRTLQETQYF TGTGCCAGCAGCAGTAAGCGGGGTAGAACTCTCCAAGAGACCCAGTACTTC
TRBJ1-5 TRBV28 . . CASSFGEGYSNQPQHF TGTGCCAGCAGTTTTGGGGAGGGGTATAGCAATCAGCCCCAGCATTTT
TRBJ2-7 TRBV11-2 . . CASSLSTDSYEQYF TGTGCCAGCAGCTTGAGTACCGATTCCTACGAGCAGTACTTC
TRBJ2-2 TRBV28 . . CASSKAGINTGELFF TGTGCCAGCAGTAAGGCAGGTATTAACACCGGGGAGCTGTTTTTT
TRBJ2-3 TRBV28 . . CASSFLSGNTDTQYF TGTGCCAGCAGTTTTCTCTCAGGGAACACAGATACGCAGTATTTT
TRBJ2-5 TRBV15 . . CATSRDEVAGGETQYF TGTGCCACCAGCAGAGATGAGGTCGCGGGTGGAGAGACCCAGTACTTC
TRBJ2-7 TRBV7-3 TRBD2 . CASSLHSGRPPYEQYF TGTGCCAGCAGCTTACATAGCGGGAGGCCCCCCTACGAGCAGTACTTC
TRBJ2-7 TRBV19 TRBD2 . CASSEAGASYEQYF TGTGCCAGTAGTGAGGCGGGAGCTTCCTACGAGCAGTACTTC
TRBJ2-7 TRBV19 . . CASSRDQGSYYEQYF TGTGCCAGTAGTAGGGATCAGGGATCGTACTACGAGCAGTACTTC
TRBJ2-1 TRBV5-1 . . CASRLSSSSYNEQFF TGCGCCAGCAGACTTTCTTCGAGCTCCTACAATGAGCAGTTCTTC
TRBJ1-2 TRBV3-1/TRBV3-2 . . CASSQDQAGRGYTF TGTGCCAGCAGCCAAGATCAGGCGGGCCGGGGCTACACCTTC
TRBJ2-7 TRBV9 TRBD2 . CASSAGLPRRGEQYF TGTGCCAGCAGCGCGGGACTACCCCGTCGAGGCGAGCAGTACTTC